The 25 T cell receptor beta chains given below trace back to one sample, sequenced in a study of response to subunit inactivated influenza vaccine. TCRdb redid the calling of the RT-PCR reads with MiXCR, one entry per CDR3 protein. The sample includes over 800,000 distinct CDR3 sequences, over 20% of them seen just once. Material: PBMCs from blood, obtained 5 to 6 days after vaccination. Receptor source: a man aged 50 or older who received an inactivated influenza vaccine.

This clonotype was counted ten times or more. The chain couples TRBV9 to TRBJ2-5; 8 bases map to TRBD2. The V gene end was trimmed by 2 bases and the J gene end by 4 bases; junction bases not matched to a gene: 10. There are 16 residues in the CDR3. CDR1 is SGDLS, CDR2 YYNGEE, per germline. The CDR3 nucleotides are TGTGCCAGCAGCGTGAACGCGGGACTAGTGACAGAGACCCAGTACTTC. It yields the protein CASSVNAGLVTETQYF.

The chain combines TRBV29-1 with TRBJ2-1; 9 nucleotides line up with TRBD1. The length of the CDR3 is 14 residues. V shed 6 bases and J 4 bases; nucleotides not matched to a gene: 7. From germline, CDR1 is SQVTM and CDR2 ANQGSEA. The CDR3 here is CSVRGQGSYNEQFF. DNA of the CDR3: TGCAGCGTGAGGGGACAGGGCTCTTACAATGAGCAGTTCTTC.

There are many counts of this clonotype. CDR3 amino acids: CASSYSGTNSPLHF. CDR3 coding DNA: TGTGCCAGCAGTTACTCAGGGACTAATTCACCCCTCCACTTT. The rearrangement uses TRBV6-5 and TRBJ1-6; D perhaps matches TRBD1 (5 bases). The CDR3 is 14 residues long. Germline V gives CDR1 MNHEY, CDR2 SVGAGI. With 0 bases removed from V and 6 bases from J, the gap between germline ends came to 6 bases.

In this sample, this clonotype turned up a few times. The genes are TRBV24-1 and TRBJ2-1, with TRBD2 matching over 8 bases. Germline CDR1 is KGHDR and CDR2 is SFDVKD. The CDR3 is 16 amino acids. Trimming took 7 bases from V and 0 from J; bases not matched to a gene: 7. The CDR3 here is CATSDPGLDSYNEQFF. In DNA, the CDR3 is TGTGCCACCAGCGATCCGGGACTAGACTCCTACAATGAGCAGTTCTTC.

This clonotype was observed a few times. V usage is TRBV5-1 and J usage is TRBJ2-2, with D uncertain. This CDR3 region has 18 residues. The V gene's germline CDR1 is SGHRS and CDR2 YFSETQ. Trimming took off 1 base at V and 5 bases at J, with 21 bases between the two ends. CDR3 nucleotides: TGCGCCAGCAGCTTGAATTCGTTTGGACCCCTCGAAACCGGGGAGCTGTTTTTT. Amino acid sequence: CASSLNSFGPLETGELFF.

The CDR3 DNA follows: TGTGCCAGCAGGTCCACAGGGGCCAATCAGCCCCAGCATTTT. Translated, it gives CASRSTGANQPQHF. The chain combines TRBV12-3 or TRBV12-4 with TRBJ1-5; 7 bases are a match to TRBD1. After removal of 6 bases from V and 3 bases from J, the junction contained 5 bases not matched to a gene. CDR3 size: 14 residues.

This clonotype was detected only a few times. The chain uses TRBV4-2 and TRBJ1-2; 8 nucleotides line up with TRBD1. This CDR3 region has 18 residues. The germline gives CDR1 LGHNA, CDR2 YNFKEQ. Germline trimming cut 3 bases from V and 0 bases from J; bases unmatched to any gene: 12. CDR3 nucleotides: TGTGCCAGCAGCCAGCCCGGGACAGGTCGAACAGCTAACTATGGCTACACCTTC. Protein product: CASSQPGTGRTANYGYTF.

This clonotype was seen repeatedly, ten times or more. V gene TRBV24-1 combines with J gene TRBJ2-3; no reliable D call. The germline V gene has CDR1 KGHDR and CDR2 SFDVKD. V shed 4 bases and J shed 3 bases, with 10 bases lying between them. The CDR3 has 14 residues. CDR3 bases: TGTGCCACCAGTGACTCGTCCGGGACAGATACGCAGTATTTT. Its protein product is CATSDSSGTDTQYF.

This clonotype was detected a few times. J is TRBJ1-5 and V is TRBV7-2; D is unclear. Trimming removed 1 base from V and 6 bases from J, with 13 bases in between. The CDR3 runs to 15 residues. Germline assignment: CDR1 SGHTA and CDR2 FQGNSA. The CDR3 reads CASSLVTGSSQPQHF. In nucleotides, the CDR3 is TGTGCCAGCAGCTTAGTTACTGGTTCCTCTCAGCCCCAGCATTTT.

The CDR3 nucleotides read TGCAGCGTTGCTGGGATGGGTGGCTATGGCTACACCTTC. Its translation: CSVAGMGGYGYTF. The chain recombines TRBV29-1 with TRBJ1-2, with D unclear. V was clipped by 4 bases and J by 4 bases, with 13 bases between them. This CDR3 has 13 amino acids. CDR1 is SQVTM and CDR2 is ANQGSEA in the germline V gene.

A few counts support this clonotype. This chain uses TRBV20-1 with TRBJ2-7, with a tentative D call TRBD1 (6 bases). This CDR3 comprises 15 residues. V was trimmed by 7 bases and J by 1 base, leaving 20 bases between them. CDR1 and CDR2 (germline): DFQATT, SNEGSKA (reference sequence). The CDR3 loop reads CSGVGGTTTSYEQYF. The CDR3 DNA sequence: TGCAGTGGAGTTGGGGGCACAACGACTTCCTACGAGCAGTACTTC.

The sample holds a few counts of this clonotype. V usage is TRBV4-2 and J usage is TRBJ2-1; D is unresolved. The CDR3 length is 15 residues. From germline, CDR1 is LGHNA and CDR2 YNFKEQ. V was trimmed by 0 bases and J by 7 bases, leaving 13 bases between them. CDR3 DNA: TGTGCCAGCAGCCAAGATTTAGGTGGCTGGAATGAGCAGTTCTTC. Residues: CASSQDLGGWNEQFF.

In regard to this clonotype: Compared with germline, one end of the junction differs, possibly owing to a read error. This sequence joins TRBV5-1 and TRBJ1-1, with a weak D call TRBD1 (5 bases). Germline V gene sequence: CDR1 SGHRS, CDR2 YFSETQ. The CDR3 loop spans 14 amino acids. In DNA form, the CDR3 reads TGCGCCAGCAAGAGAGGGGTCTTGAACACTGAAGCTTCCTTT. This codes for CASKRGVLNTEASF.

This clonotype was observed many times. This CDR3 reads CATSDLFDTGELFF. As DNA, the CDR3 is TGTGCCACCAGTGATTTGTTCGACACCGGGGAGCTGTTTTTT. The chain combines TRBV24-1 with TRBJ2-2, with D uncertain. The V and J ends lost 0 bases and 3 bases respectively, with 4 bases between them. This CDR3 contains 14 residues. The germline gives CDR1 KGHDR, CDR2 SFDVKD.

This clonotype occurred many times. The rearrangement links TRBV6-4 to TRBJ2-2; D might be TRBD2 (5 bases). Trimming stripped 6 bases from V and 2 bases from J, with 10 bases between. Germline V CDR1 and CDR2: MRHNA, SNTAGT. This CDR3 comprises 14 residues. CDR3 residues: CASRGEGNTGELFF. As DNA, the CDR3 is TGTGCCAGCAGAGGCGAGGGAAACACCGGGGAGCTGTTTTTT.

This clonotype was seen more than once but under ten times. The rearrangement links TRBV7-9 to TRBJ2-1; D might be TRBD1 or TRBD2, each matching 6 bases. Germline loops: CDR1 SEHNR, CDR2 FQNEAQ (reference sequence). This CDR3 spans 16 amino acids. V lost 5 bases, J lost 8 bases, and 22 bases lay in between. The CDR3 region is CASSQSEGLPGDEQFF. In DNA, the CDR3 is TGTGCCAGCAGCCAATCCGAAGGACTACCAGGGGATGAGCAGTTCTTC.

This sequence joins TRBV7-8 and TRBJ2-5, with D perhaps matching TRBD1 (5 bases). There are 16 residues in the CDR3. V dropped 4 bases and J dropped 3 bases, with 18 bases sitting between them. Looked up from germline, CDR1 is SGHVS and CDR2 is FQNEAQ. Here the CDR3 DNA reads TGTGCCAGCAGCTCACCCCCCTTGGGGCCCAAAGAGACCCAGTACTTC. Protein product: CASSSPPLGPKETQYF.

This clonotype was recorded a few times. V and J are TRBV4-1 and TRBJ2-3; 12 nucleotides align to TRBD2. This CDR3 has 19 residues. From germline, CDR1 is MGHRA and CDR2 YSYEKL. The trim removed 0 bases at V and 3 bases at J, leaving 10 bases unmatched. CDR3 region: CASSQDGASGGARTDTQYF. CDR3 sequence (DNA): TGCGCCAGCAGCCAAGATGGAGCTAGCGGGGGGGCCCGGACAGATACGCAGTATTTT.

This clonotype was counted many times. The V gene is TRBV6-1, the J gene TRBJ2-1; no reliable D call. The CDR3 runs to 11 residues. V lost 6 bases, J lost 2 bases, and 2 bases lay in between. CDR1 is MNHNS, CDR2 SASEGT, per germline. Written as DNA, the CDR3 is TGTGCCAGCAGCCCCTACAATGAGCAGTTCTTC. Protein sequence: CASSPYNEQFF.

The gene calls are TRBV20-1 and TRBJ2-1, with D hard to call. CDR1 is DFQATT, CDR2 SNEGSKA, per germline (reference sequence). With 3 bases removed from V and 6 bases from J, the gap between germline ends came to 6 bases. This CDR3 is 11 amino acids long. The CDR3 reads CSARISNEQFF. The DNA of the CDR3 is TGCAGTGCTAGGATAAGCAATGAGCAGTTCTTC.

The gene calls are TRBV20-1 and TRBJ2-3; perhaps TRBD2 as D (7 bases). Germline V gene lookup returns CDR1 DFQATT and CDR2 SNEGSKA (reference sequence). The CDR3 has 17 amino acids. The germline V and J ends were trimmed by 1 base and 4 bases, with 21 bases remaining between them. CDR3 loop: CSARVPGGQMRADTQYF. DNA of the CDR3: TGCAGTGCTAGAGTCCCCGGGGGGCAGATGAGGGCAGATACGCAGTATTTT.

CDR3 region: CASRKLVTDTQYF. The CDR3 coding sequence is TGTGCCAGCAGAAAACTTGTCACAGATACGCAGTATTTT. V and J are TRBV6-1 and TRBJ2-3, with D unclear. This CDR3 region has 13 residues. Germline CDR1 reads MNHNS; CDR2 reads SASEGT. Trimming cost V 6 bases and J 2 bases, with 9 bases left between them.

The rearrangement joins TRBV28 to TRBJ2-1; TRBD2 agrees at 10 bases. Germline values: CDR1 MDHEN, CDR2 SYDVKM. The CDR3 has 16 residues. With V trimmed by 5 bases and J by 6 bases, 10 bases remained unmatched. The CDR3 here is CASSPSSGRAVNEQFF. CDR3 in DNA: TGTGCCAGCAGTCCTTCCAGCGGGAGGGCGGTCAATGAGCAGTTCTTC.

This clonotype turned up a few times. This chain uses TRBV2 with TRBJ2-7, with D uncertain. V was pared by 8 bases and J by 4 bases, with 18 bases between. This CDR3 contains 14 residues. Germline-derived CDR1 and CDR2 are SNHLY and FYNNEI. CDR3 coding DNA: TGTGCCAGCCTCGAGGCCAGGAGAGCATACGAGCAGTACTTC. Its protein is CASLEARRAYEQYF.

This rearrangement joins TRBV7-2 to TRBJ1-2, with D uncertain. This CDR3 contains 13 residues. Between the trimmed V and J ends, which lost 3 bases and 4 bases, there was a span of 9 bases. Germline assignment: CDR1 SGHTA and CDR2 FQGNSA. CDR3: CASSFGYTYGYTF. The CDR3 DNA reads as TGTGCCAGCAGCTTTGGGTACACCTATGGCTACACCTTC.